This TCR beta chain derives from a study of cytomegalovirus exposure and HLA in healthy donors. General study points: Based on reports, TCR beta sequences accurately predicted HLA-A and HLA-B alleles for most subjects. Using a false discovery rate of 0.05, a later analysis showed that approximately 17,000 TCR beta sequences were associated with HLA alleles. A missense DCLRE1C variant was associated with V- and J-gene trimming of TCR beta chains in a later analysis, and an independent cohort replicated the association. For most TCR beta V segments, an earlier analysis put the productive rate at about 87% or about 30% of the time.

In the case of this clone: The antigen remains undetermined.

Both 60 Vbeta primers and 13 Jbeta primers went into the PCR. Here immunoSEQ multiplex PCR was the method, and the copy in TCRdb shows in-frame clones only, minus some. The sample yields 150,000 or so clones, 60% to 85% seen once. Trimming shortened V by 2 bases and J by 2 bases, and 12 bases separated the two germline ends. There are 15 residues in the CDR3. Germline lookup yields CDR1 MNHNS and CDR2 SASEGT. The sample taken for sequencing was PBMCs. The chain is built from TRBV6-1 and TRBJ1-2; TRBD1 is a possible D gene (6 bases). The TCR originated in a woman aged 40 to 49 in good health and CMV-seronegative. CDR3 nucleotides: TGTGCCAGCAGTGAATCGGGGGGCGCCAACTATGGCTACACCTTC. Translating it yields CASSESGGANYGYTF.